This T cell receptor beta chain was found in a study of shared clonotypes between healthy human individuals. Across the whole study: A couple of women and three men aged 18 to 49 served as donors. Broader study findings: Non-shared clonotypes had lower generation probabilities than clonotypes shared by all four sorted-subset donors.

The donor population consisted of healthy HIV-negative adults with no recent acute infections or vaccinations. As concerns this clone: Its antigen is still unknown.

Measured with immunoSEQ multiplex PCR; TCRdb has only the in-frame clones, and not every one. Of about 2.3 million clones listed, 93% are singletons. This CDR3 is built from 14 residues. The V and J ends lost 5 bases and 5 bases, in that order; junction bases with no gene match: 6. Looked up from germline, CDR1 is SGHTA and CDR2 is FQGNSA. The TCR comes from a man in his late teens or twenties in good health. Some clones in this sample may be carry-over from other donors' samples. Input material: naive CD4+ T cells from PBMCs. Described subset: CD45RA+ positively selected. The V gene is TRBV7-2, the J gene TRBJ1-1; 9 bases align to TRBD1. For the CDR3, the DNA is TGTGCCAGCAGCCCGCGGACAGGGGATACTGAAGCTTTCTTT. Its protein product is CASSPRTGDTEAFF.